These 11 T cell receptor beta chains were sequenced from one sample in a study of cytomegalovirus exposure and HLA in healthy donors. The study ran its PCR with 60 Vbeta and 13 Jbeta primers. The repertoire was sequenced with immunoSEQ multiplex PCR; TCRdb's copy has only in-frame clones and lacks some. The data hold 95,000 to 100,000 clones, with around 83% observed a single time. Material for sequencing was PBMCs. The receptors come from a man aged 25-45 years in good health and CMV-seronegative.

This clone showed up just once. The rearrangement uses TRBV29-1 and TRBJ1-3; D ambiguous. The CDR3 runs 12 residues. Trimming stripped 5 bases from V and 0 bases from J, with 5 bases between. The germline V gene encodes CDR1 SQVTM and CDR2 ANQGSEA. The CDR3 sequence: CSVLFSGNTIYF. The CDR3 nucleotides are TGCAGCGTTCTATTCTCTGGAAACACCATATATTTT.

The chain employs TRBV14 and TRBJ2-7; perhaps TRBD1 as D (7 bases). CDR1 SGHDN and CDR2 FVKESK come from the germline V gene. The length of the CDR3 is 15 residues. Trimming cost V 0 bases and J 7 bases, with 16 bases left between them. The CDR3 is CASSQDGLQGKEQYF. The CDR3 bases are TGTGCCAGCAGCCAAGATGGACTACAGGGGAAAGAGCAGTACTTC.

The chain uses TRBV9 and TRBJ1-2; maybe TRBD1 (5 bases). CDR3 length: 14 residues. Trimming stripped 4 bases from V and 3 bases from J, with 13 bases between. Germline V gives CDR1 SGDLS, CDR2 YYNGEE. The CDR3 nucleotides are TGTGCCAGCAGCTCCTCCAGGGCACACTATGGCTACACCTTC. Protein product: CASSSSRAHYGYTF.

This chain uses TRBV2 with TRBJ1-5; D gene unclear. The CDR3 runs 15 residues. Trimming left V 7 bases short and J 6 bases short, with 19 bases between. Germline CDR1 and CDR2: SNHLY and FYNNEI. This CDR3 is CASNWTPGVGQPQHF. CDR3 nucleotides: TGTGCCAGCAATTGGACTCCGGGTGTCGGTCAGCCCCAGCATTTT.

This chain links TRBV9 with TRBJ2-5; 10 nucleotides line up with TRBD1. Trimming took 0 bases from V and 3 from J; bases not matched to a gene: 2. Germline CDR1 is SGDLS and CDR2 is YYNGEE. The CDR3 length is 15 residues. The CDR3 DNA sequence: TGTGCCAGCAGCGTAGGGGGGACAGGGGAAGAGACCCAGTACTTC. Its protein is CASSVGGTGEETQYF.

The gene calls are TRBV5-4 and TRBJ2-7, with TRBD2 matching 8 bases. Trimming at V came to 2 bases and at J to 0 bases, leaving 4 bases not matched to a gene. From germline, CDR1 is SGHNT and CDR2 YYREEE (reference sequence). The CDR3 sequence is 15 residues long. The CDR3 coding sequence is TGTGCCAGCAGCTTTAGGAGCGGGAGCTCCTACGAGCAGTACTTC. It translates to CASSFRSGSSYEQYF.

The gene calls are TRBV6-5 and TRBJ1-3; D remains ambiguous. Germline V gene data show CDR1 as MNHEY and CDR2 as SVGAGI. Trimming took 4 bases from V and 4 from J, leaving 11 bases between them. There are 14 residues in the CDR3. The CDR3 here is CASSSVISGNTIYF. The CDR3, as DNA: TGTGCCAGCAGTTCGGTTATCTCAGGAAACACCATATATTTT.

This chain uses TRBV27 with TRBJ1-5; D ambiguous. Looked up from germline, CDR1 is MNHEY and CDR2 is SMNVEV (reference sequence). CDR3 size: 9 residues. V lost 8 bases and J 9 bases, leaving 5 bases between the germline ends. In DNA, the CDR3 is TGTGCCAGCGGCAGGCCCCAGCATTTT. This encodes CASGRPQHF.

The chain joins TRBV10-1 to TRBJ2-7, with a weak D call TRBD1 (5 bases). V gave up 5 bases and J gave up 3 bases, with 20 bases separating them. The germline V gene has CDR1 WNHNN and CDR2 SYGVQD (reference sequence). The CDR3 sequence is 16 residues long. The CDR3 bases are TGCGCCAGCAGTACCCTCGTTGGGGCTCCCGGCTACGAGCAGTACTTC. This gives the protein CASSTLVGAPGYEQYF.

This chain joins TRBV10-3 and TRBJ2-2; unclear D gene. The CDR3 covers 14 residues. The germline V gene has CDR1 ENHRY and CDR2 SYGVKD. Trimming took off 3 bases at V and 0 bases at J, with 5 bases between the two ends. CDR3 sequence: CAISDPANTGELFF. CDR3 DNA sequence: TGTGCCATCAGTGATCCCGCGAACACCGGGGAGCTGTTTTTT.

The V and J genes are TRBV6-6 and TRBJ2-5; the match to TRBD2 covers 10 bases. The germline gives CDR1 MNHNY, CDR2 SVGAGI (reference sequence). V was clipped by 5 bases and J by 5 bases; unmatched bases: 11. The CDR3 totals 16 residues. Here the CDR3 reads CASSRLRAGGPETQYF. CDR3 in DNA: TGTGCCAGCAGTCGACTGAGAGCGGGGGGGCCTGAGACCCAGTACTTC.